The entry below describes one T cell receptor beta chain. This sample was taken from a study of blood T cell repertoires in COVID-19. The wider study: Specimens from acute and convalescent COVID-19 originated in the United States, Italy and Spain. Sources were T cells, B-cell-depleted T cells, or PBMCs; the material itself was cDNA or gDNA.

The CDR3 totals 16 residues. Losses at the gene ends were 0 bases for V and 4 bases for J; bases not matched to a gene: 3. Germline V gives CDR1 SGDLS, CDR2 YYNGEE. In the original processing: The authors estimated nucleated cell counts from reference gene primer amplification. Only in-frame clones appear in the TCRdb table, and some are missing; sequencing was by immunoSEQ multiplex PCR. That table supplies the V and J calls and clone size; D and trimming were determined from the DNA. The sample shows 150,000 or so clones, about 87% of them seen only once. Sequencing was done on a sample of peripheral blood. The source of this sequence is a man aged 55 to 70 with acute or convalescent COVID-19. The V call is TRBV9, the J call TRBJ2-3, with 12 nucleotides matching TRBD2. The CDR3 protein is CASSVALAGGADTQYF. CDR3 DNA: TGTGCCAGCAGCGTAGCACTAGCGGGGGGAGCAGATACGCAGTATTTT. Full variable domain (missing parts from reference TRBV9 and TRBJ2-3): DSGVTQTPKHLITATGQRVTLRCSPRSGDLSVYWYQQSLDQGLQFLIQYYNGEERAKGNILERFSAQQFPDLHSELNLSSLELGDSALYFCASSVALAGGADTQYFGPGTRLTVL.